Only one count was recorded for the clone carrying this TCR beta chain. The target antigen is unknown. The data originate from a study of T cells in Graves' hyperthyroidism and ophthalmopathy. Notes on the study in general: Blood shared most expanded thyroid clonotypes above 0.001. Before onset, by a median of approximately 6.8 months, the model predicted ophthalmopathy.

Germline V gene lookup returns CDR1 ENHRY and CDR2 SYGVKD. The V gene end was trimmed by 6 bases and the J gene end by 7 bases; junction bases not matched to a gene: 6. This CDR3 contains 13 residues. Hyperthyroidism in the patients, aged 18 to 65, was newly diagnosed and under 2 months in duration. The investigators amplified TCR beta CDR3 regions from RNA transcripts. Initially, a first-round RT-PCR of the TCR CDR3 employed the HTBI primer set. TCRdb itself ran the multiplex PCR reads through MiXCR, one entry per CDR3 protein. Altogether 350,000 to 400,000 distinct CDR3 sequences are present, approximately 15% being singletons, with the ten largest covering 11%.

The chain combines TRBV10-3 with TRBJ1-1; 9 bases are shared with TRBD1. The sample consisted of blood. The TCR comes from a woman aged 60-75 years with Graves' hyperthyroidism. In DNA form, the CDR3 reads TGTGCCATCAGCCCCGGGACAGGGAGTGAAGCTTTCTTT. It translates to CAISPGTGSEAFF.